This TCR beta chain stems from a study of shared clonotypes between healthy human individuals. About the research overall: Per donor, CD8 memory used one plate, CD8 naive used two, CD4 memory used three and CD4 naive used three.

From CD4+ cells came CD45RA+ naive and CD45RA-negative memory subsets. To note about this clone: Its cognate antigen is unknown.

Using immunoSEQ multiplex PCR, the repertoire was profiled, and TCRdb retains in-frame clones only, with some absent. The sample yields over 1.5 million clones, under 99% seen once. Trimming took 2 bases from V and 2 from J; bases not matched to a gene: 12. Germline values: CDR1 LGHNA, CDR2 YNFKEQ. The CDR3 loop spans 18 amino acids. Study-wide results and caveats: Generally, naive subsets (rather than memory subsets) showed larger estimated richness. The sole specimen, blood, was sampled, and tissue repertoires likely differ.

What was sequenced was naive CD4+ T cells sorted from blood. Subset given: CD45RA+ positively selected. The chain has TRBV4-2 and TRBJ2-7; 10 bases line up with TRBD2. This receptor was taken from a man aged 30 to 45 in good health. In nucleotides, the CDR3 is TGTGCCAGCAGCCAAAGATTGGGGGCTAGCGGGGGCCCCTACGAGCAGTACTTC. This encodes CASSQRLGASGGPYEQYF.